These T cell receptor beta chains were read from a single sample in a study of beta chain features in type 1 diabetes. The method was immunoSEQ multiplex PCR; TCRdb's version includes in-frame clones alone and lacks a portion of them. The sample yields over 120,000 clones, around 8.7% seen once. The sample comprised central memory CD4+ T cells from blood. These receptors were collected from a man aged 18 to 30 in good health. Both conserved end residues are part of each CDR3. D genes are given only for firm matches. Size is omitted from some rows. Given values are once, few, many or a class for expanded clones.

>TRBD1|TRBV4-3|few|TRBJ2-7
CASSRTGTGGYEQYF
TGCGCCAGCAGCCGCACCGGGACAGGGGGCTACGAGCAGTACTTC
>-|TRBV13|few|TRBJ2-5
CASSLLRETQYF
TGTGCCAGCAGCTTACTAAGAGAGACCCAGTACTTC
>-|TRBV29-1|-|TRBJ1-1
CSVLGASVNTEAFF
TGCAGCGTTTTAGGGGCCTCTGTGAACACTGAAGCTTTCTTT
>TRBD1|TRBV18|-|TRBJ1-2
CASSAGQGNYGYTF
TGTGCCAGCTCAGCCGGACAGGGGAATTATGGCTACACCTTC
>TRBD2|TRBV18|few|TRBJ2-4
CASSSAGGAKNIQYF
TGTGCCAGCTCATCAGCGGGGGGAGCCAAAAACATTCAGTACTTC
>-|TRBV7-8|-|TRBJ2-7
CASSGQYEQYF
TGTGCCAGCAGCGGCCAATACGAGCAGTACTTC
>TRBD1|TRBV5-6|-|TRBJ2-7
CASSYLGGTGPYEQYF
TGTGCCAGCAGCTATCTTGGGGGGACAGGGCCCTACGAGCAGTACTTC
>TRBD1|TRBV12-5|-|TRBJ2-3
CASGLVLQGRNTQYF
TGTGCTAGTGGTTTGGTACTACAGGGGAGAAATACGCAGTATTTT
>TRBD2|TRBV30|few|TRBJ2-7
CAWSKAGGPGYEQYF
TGTGCCTGGAGTAAGGCGGGGGGGCCAGGGTACGAGCAGTACTTC
>-|TRBV7-8|few|TRBJ1-5
CASSLPPQPNNQPQHF
TGTGCCAGCAGCCTACCCCCACAGCCCAATAATCAGCCCCAGCATTTT
>-|TRBV5-1|few|TRBJ2-2
CASRFSGTGELFF
TGCGCCAGCAGGTTTAGCGGAACCGGGGAGCTGTTTTTT
>-|TRBV6-5|-|TRBJ1-6
CASSLQVPYNSPLHF
TGTGCCAGCAGTCTTCAGGTCCCTTATAATTCACCCCTCCACTTT
>TRBD1|TRBV5-6|few|TRBJ2-7
CASSWGTGGYEQYF
TGTGCCAGCAGCTGGGGGACAGGGGGCTACGAGCAGTACTTC
>-|TRBV18|many|TRBJ1-2
CASSDGQNYGYTF
TGTGCCAGCTCAGACGGACAGAACTATGGCTACACCTTC
>-|TRBV18|few|TRBJ1-1
CASSPKNTEAFF
TGTGCCAGCTCACCCAAAAACACTGAAGCTTTCTTT
>TRBD1|TRBV7-9|-|TRBJ2-7
CASRLDRGDHEQYF
TGTGCCAGCAGACTGGACAGGGGGGACCACGAGCAGTACTTC
>TRBD2|TRBV4-3|-|TRBJ2-3
CASSQLVSGGSTDTQYF
TGCGCCAGCAGCCAACTAGTTAGCGGGGGGAGCACAGATACGCAGTATTTT
>-|TRBV6-5|few|TRBJ2-7
CASRRTDAYEQYF
TGTGCCAGCAGAAGGACAGATGCCTACGAGCAGTACTTC
>TRBD2|TRBV7-3|-|TRBJ2-7
CASSLGPGLAGGEQYF
TGTGCCAGCAGCTTGGGGCCGGGACTAGCGGGGGGAGAGCAGTACTTC
>TRBD2|TRBV5-1|-|TRBJ2-1
CASSTTGLVVGANEQFF
TGCGCCAGCAGCACGACGGGACTAGTTGTAGGGGCGAATGAGCAGTTCTTC
>-|TRBV19|-|TRBJ2-7
CASSSGTDPYEQYF
TGTGCCAGTAGTAGCGGGACTGACCCCTACGAGCAGTACTTC
>-|TRBV7-9|-|TRBJ1-2
CASSPTGYYGYTF
TGTGCCAGCAGCCCAACAGGGTACTATGGCTACACCTTC
>TRBD1|TRBV7-2|few|TRBJ1-2
CASSLGGTGVDTF
TGTGCCAGCAGCTTAGGAGGGACAGGGGTGGACACCTTC
>-|TRBV15|-|TRBJ2-5
CATSREGSAGQETQYF
TGTGCCACCAGCAGAGAGGGTTCGGCGGGGCAAGAGACCCAGTACTTC